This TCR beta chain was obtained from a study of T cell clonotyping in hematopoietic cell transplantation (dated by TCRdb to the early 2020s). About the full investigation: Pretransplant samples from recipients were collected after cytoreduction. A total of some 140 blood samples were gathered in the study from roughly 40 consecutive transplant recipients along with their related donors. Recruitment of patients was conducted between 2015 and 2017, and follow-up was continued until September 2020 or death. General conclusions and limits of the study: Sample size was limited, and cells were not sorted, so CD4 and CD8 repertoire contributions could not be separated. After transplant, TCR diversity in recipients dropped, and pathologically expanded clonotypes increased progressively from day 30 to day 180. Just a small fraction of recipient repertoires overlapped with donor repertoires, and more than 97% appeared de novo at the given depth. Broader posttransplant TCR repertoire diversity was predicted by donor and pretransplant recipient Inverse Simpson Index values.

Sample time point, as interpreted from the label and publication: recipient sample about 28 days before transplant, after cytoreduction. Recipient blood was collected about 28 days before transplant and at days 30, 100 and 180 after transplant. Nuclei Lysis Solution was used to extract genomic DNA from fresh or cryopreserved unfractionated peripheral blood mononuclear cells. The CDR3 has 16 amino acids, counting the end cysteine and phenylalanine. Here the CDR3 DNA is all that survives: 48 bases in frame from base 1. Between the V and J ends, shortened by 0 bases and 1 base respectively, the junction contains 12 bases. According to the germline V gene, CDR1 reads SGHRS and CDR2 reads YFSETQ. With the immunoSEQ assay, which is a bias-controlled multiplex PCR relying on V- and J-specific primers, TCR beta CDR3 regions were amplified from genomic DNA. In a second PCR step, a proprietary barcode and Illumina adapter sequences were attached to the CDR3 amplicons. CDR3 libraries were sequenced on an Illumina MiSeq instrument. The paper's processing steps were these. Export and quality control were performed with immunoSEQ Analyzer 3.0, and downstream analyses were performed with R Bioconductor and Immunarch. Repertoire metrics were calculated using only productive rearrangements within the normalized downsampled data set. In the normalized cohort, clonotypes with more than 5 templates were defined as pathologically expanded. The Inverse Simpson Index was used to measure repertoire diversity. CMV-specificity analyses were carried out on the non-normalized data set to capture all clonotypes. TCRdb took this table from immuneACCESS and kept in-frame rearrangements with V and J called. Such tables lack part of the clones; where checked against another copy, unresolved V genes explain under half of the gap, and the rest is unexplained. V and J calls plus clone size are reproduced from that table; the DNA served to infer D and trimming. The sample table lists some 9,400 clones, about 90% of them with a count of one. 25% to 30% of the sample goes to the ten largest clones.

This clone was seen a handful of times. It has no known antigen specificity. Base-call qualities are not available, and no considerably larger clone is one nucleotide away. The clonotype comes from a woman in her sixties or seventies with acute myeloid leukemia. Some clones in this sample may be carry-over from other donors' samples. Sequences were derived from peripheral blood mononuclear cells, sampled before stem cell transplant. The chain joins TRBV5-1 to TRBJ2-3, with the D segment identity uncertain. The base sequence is TGCGCCAGCAGCTTGGCATCGGCTGGGGGCACAGATACGCAGTATTTT. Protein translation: CASSLASAGGTDTQYF.